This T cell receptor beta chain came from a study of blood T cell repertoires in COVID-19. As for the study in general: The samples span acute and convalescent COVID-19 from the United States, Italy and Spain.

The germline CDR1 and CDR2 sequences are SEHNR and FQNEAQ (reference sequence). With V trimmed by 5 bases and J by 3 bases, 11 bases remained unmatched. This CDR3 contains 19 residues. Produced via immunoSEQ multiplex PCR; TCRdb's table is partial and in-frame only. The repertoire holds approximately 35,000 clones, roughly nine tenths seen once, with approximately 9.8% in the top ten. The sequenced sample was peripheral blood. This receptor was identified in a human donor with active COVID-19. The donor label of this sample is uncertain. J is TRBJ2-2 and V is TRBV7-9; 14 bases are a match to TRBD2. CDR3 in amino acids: CASSRSRLAGGNDTGELFF. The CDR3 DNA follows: TGTGCCAGCAGCCGTAGCCGACTAGCGGGGGGGAATGACACCGGGGAGCTGTTTTTT.